This T cell receptor (beta chain) came from a study of OX40 agonist ivuxolimab in advanced cancers. Study information: Hepatocellular carcinoma, melanoma, renal cell or head and neck cancer was diagnosed in the dose-escalation patients. Patients achieving partial responses numbered three: one hepatocellular carcinoma case and two cutaneous melanoma cases.

Study results and limitations: CD4+ T cells averaged fewer expanded clones than CD8+ T cells.

Libraries were prepared by immunoSEQ multiplex PCR; TCRdb keeps only in-frame clonotypes and omits some of them. In the table there are more than 65,000 clones, around 89% of which are singletons. Comment on this clone: Its antigen is not identified.

Germline-derived CDR1 and CDR2 are ENHRY and SYGVKD. Trimming took 2 bases from V and 5 from J, leaving 9 bases between them. The CDR3 contains 14 residues. The clonotype was recovered from an adult with an advanced solid tumor such as melanoma, head and neck, liver or kidney cancer. The material was CD4+ or CD8+ T cells sorted from blood, obtained in a trial of the OX40 agonist ivuxolimab. The gene calls are TRBV10-3 and TRBJ2-2; D is ambiguous. CDR3 coding DNA: TGTGCCATCAGTGAGAGGCGTGCTACCGGGGAGCTGTTTTTT. It is translated as CAISERRATGELFF.